What follows describes a single T cell receptor (beta chain). Its antigen is currently unknown. The data derive from a study of identical twins. Study observations and caveats: Memory repertoires showed no such pattern, whereas abundant cord blood beta clonotypes carried fewer insertions.

TCRdb re-derived calls from the 5' RACE reads in MiXCR, one entry per CDR3 protein. Of 350,000 to 600,000 distinct CDR3 sequences listed, about 14% are singletons. Germline lookup yields CDR1 DFQATT and CDR2 SNEGSKA (reference sequence). This CDR3 spans 16 amino acids. V gave up 7 bases and J gave up 0 bases; unmatched junction bases: 14. These data were also reused for a study on yellow fever vaccine responses in identical twins.

This TCR was sampled from a woman in her late teens or twenties in good health. The chain carries TRBV20-1 and TRBJ2-7; 8 bases are a match to TRBD1. Input material: CD4+ T cells sorted from blood. This chain's CDR3 is CSVPNWSGTGSYEQYF. The CDR3 DNA reads as TGCAGTGTCCCTAACTGGTCCGGGACAGGCTCCTACGAGCAGTACTTC.